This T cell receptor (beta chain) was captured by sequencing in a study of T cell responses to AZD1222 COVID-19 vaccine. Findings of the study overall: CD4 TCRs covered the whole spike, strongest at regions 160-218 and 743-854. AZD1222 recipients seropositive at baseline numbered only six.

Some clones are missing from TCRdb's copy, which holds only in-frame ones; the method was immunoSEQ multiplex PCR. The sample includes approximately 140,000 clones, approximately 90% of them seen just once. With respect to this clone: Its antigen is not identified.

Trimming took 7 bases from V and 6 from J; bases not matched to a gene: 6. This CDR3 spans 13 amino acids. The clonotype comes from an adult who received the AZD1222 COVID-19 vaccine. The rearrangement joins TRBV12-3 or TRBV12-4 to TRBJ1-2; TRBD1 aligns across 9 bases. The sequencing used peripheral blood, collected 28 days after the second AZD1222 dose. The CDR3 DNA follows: TGTGCCAGCAACACCGGGACAGGGCATGGCTACACCTTC. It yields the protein CASNTGTGHGYTF.